The rows below give T cell receptor beta chains drawn from one sample of a study of a mutant IDH1 vaccine in newly diagnosed glioma. Assay: immunoSEQ multiplex PCR; the TCRdb copy retains only in-frame clones and omits some. Of about 41,000 clones listed, 75% to 90% were seen once; the top ten hold about 1.5%. Antigens for these TCRs are unknown. The sample was PBMCs, taken from a glioma patient whose treatment included an IDH1 peptide vaccine. Source of these receptors: a man in his forties or fifties with glioma. The CDR3 runs from the conserved cysteine through the conserved F or W. The size of a clone is reported for some rows only, either as once, few or many, or as a class for expanded clones.

abundance: NA
v_gene: TRBV5-1
CDR3aa: CASSTWGSGGYTF

abundance: NA
v_gene: TRBV5-5
CDR3aa: CASTTLGGRAGELFF

abundance: NA
v_gene: TRBV5-6
CDR3aa: CASRGYDEPYEQYF

abundance: NA
v_gene: TRBV4-3
CDR3aa: CASSGDRLAGEQYF

abundance: NA
v_gene: TRBV5-1
CDR3aa: CASSLGWGVPTYEQYF

abundance: NA
v_gene: TRBV11-2
CDR3aa: CASSLGRNRANTEAFF

abundance: NA
v_gene: TRBV13
CDR3aa: CASSLSGPGASYNEQFF

abundance: NA
v_gene: TRBV11-2
CDR3aa: CASSARGRELFF

abundance: NA
v_gene: TRBV21-1
CDR3aa: CASSTRGLAGGTTYNEQFF

abundance: NA
v_gene: TRBV11-2
CDR3aa: CASSLGSWGEPEAFF

abundance: NA
v_gene: TRBV19
CDR3aa: CASSMTGGAYGYTF

abundance: NA
v_gene: TRBV28
CDR3aa: CASSLVSPGSNSNQPQHF

abundance: NA
v_gene: TRBV6-4
CDR3aa: CASSDSKGATDTQYF

abundance: NA
v_gene: TRBV11-1
CDR3aa: CASSRQPDTQYF

abundance: NA
v_gene: TRBV7-9
CDR3aa: CASSFPRAGEETQYF

abundance: NA
v_gene: TRBV4-2
CDR3aa: CASSQVGGGVADTQYF

abundance: NA
v_gene: TRBV11-2
CDR3aa: CASSMQGMDTGELFF

abundance: NA
v_gene: TRBV11-2
CDR3aa: CASSPGGDTDTQYF

abundance: once
v_gene: TRBV7-2
CDR3aa: CASSRRGINYGYTF

abundance: NA
v_gene: TRBV7-8
CDR3aa: CASSLGAGPNHNEQFF

abundance: NA
v_gene: TRBV5-4
CDR3aa: CASSLEAATYGYTF

abundance: NA
v_gene: TRBV6-1
CDR3aa: CASSISQGGETQYF

abundance: NA
v_gene: TRBV28
CDR3aa: CASRRLGVNYGYTF

abundance: few
v_gene: TRBV9
CDR3aa: CASSSRTSEAKNIQYF

abundance: few
v_gene: TRBV5-1
CDR3aa: CASSPRDSAGYTEAFF

abundance: NA
v_gene: TRBV29-1
CDR3aa: CSVRTGGTYGYTF

abundance: NA
v_gene: TRBV6-1
CDR3aa: CASSATGGGNNSPLHF

abundance: NA
v_gene: TRBV10-1
CDR3aa: CASSAPGRGVYNEQFF

abundance: NA
v_gene: TRBV6-5
CDR3aa: CASSHRTGQGYYTF

abundance: NA
v_gene: TRBV19
CDR3aa: CASRPGPTGNQPQHF

abundance: NA
v_gene: TRBV28
CDR3aa: CASGGGLAGTTDTQYF

abundance: NA
v_gene: TRBV15
CDR3aa: CATSRDPGNSGNTIYF

abundance: NA
v_gene: TRBV6-5
CDR3aa: CASSYDRNSGNTIYF

abundance: NA
v_gene: TRBV6-1
CDR3aa: CASSAVRGGGFSNEQFF

abundance: NA
v_gene: TRBV11-3
CDR3aa: CASIRSPGPYGYTF

abundance: once
v_gene: TRBV19
CDR3aa: CASSVYRDTVYGYTF

abundance: NA
v_gene: TRBV2
CDR3aa: CASSNSGPSTDTQYF

abundance: NA
v_gene: TRBV5-1
CDR3aa: CASSLELTRNTEAFF

abundance: NA
v_gene: TRBV11-1
CDR3aa: CASSVLTDWGAKNTEAFF

abundance: NA
v_gene: TRBV28
CDR3aa: CASSDRDRAKNIQYF

abundance: once
v_gene: TRBV21-1
CDR3aa: CASSNRTGKGDNQPQHF

abundance: few
v_gene: TRBV4-1
CDR3aa: CASSRGLDTTGELFF

abundance: NA
v_gene: TRBV29-1
CDR3aa: CSAWTPSENIQYF

abundance: NA
v_gene: TRBV7-7
CDR3aa: CASSPNPGLADEQFF

abundance: NA
v_gene: TRBV7-8
CDR3aa: CASSLSLDRAQETQYF

abundance: NA
v_gene: TRBV7-7
CDR3aa: CAGVAPGGLSSYNEQFF

abundance: few
v_gene: TRBV29-1
CDR3aa: CSVEGGSDYGYTF

abundance: NA
v_gene: TRBV6-5
CDR3aa: CASSFRDGAYNEQFF

abundance: NA
v_gene: TRBV25-1
CDR3aa: CASSESGYSNQPQHF

abundance: NA
v_gene: TRBV4-1
CDR3aa: CASSQDGGGFDTEAFF

abundance: NA
v_gene: TRBV6-1
CDR3aa: CASRGGSREKLFF

abundance: NA
v_gene: TRBV5-1
CDR3aa: CASRRDRGRTDTQYF

abundance: NA
v_gene: TRBV28
CDR3aa: CASSTTTSGYQETQYF

abundance: NA
v_gene: TRBV6-1
CDR3aa: CASTEGRDKSEAFF

abundance: once
v_gene: TRBV5-6
CDR3aa: CASSRGDRDNQPQHF

abundance: NA
v_gene: TRBV15
CDR3aa: CATSRAIGSNTGELFF

abundance: NA
v_gene: TRBV7-2
CDR3aa: CASSLDRQVYGYTF

abundance: once
v_gene: TRBV7-9
CDR3aa: CASSLHGGGNEQFF

abundance: NA
v_gene: TRBV6-5
CDR3aa: CASSYSYGRETYEQYF

abundance: NA
v_gene: TRBV11-2
CDR3aa: CASSLVGGGVGTEAFF